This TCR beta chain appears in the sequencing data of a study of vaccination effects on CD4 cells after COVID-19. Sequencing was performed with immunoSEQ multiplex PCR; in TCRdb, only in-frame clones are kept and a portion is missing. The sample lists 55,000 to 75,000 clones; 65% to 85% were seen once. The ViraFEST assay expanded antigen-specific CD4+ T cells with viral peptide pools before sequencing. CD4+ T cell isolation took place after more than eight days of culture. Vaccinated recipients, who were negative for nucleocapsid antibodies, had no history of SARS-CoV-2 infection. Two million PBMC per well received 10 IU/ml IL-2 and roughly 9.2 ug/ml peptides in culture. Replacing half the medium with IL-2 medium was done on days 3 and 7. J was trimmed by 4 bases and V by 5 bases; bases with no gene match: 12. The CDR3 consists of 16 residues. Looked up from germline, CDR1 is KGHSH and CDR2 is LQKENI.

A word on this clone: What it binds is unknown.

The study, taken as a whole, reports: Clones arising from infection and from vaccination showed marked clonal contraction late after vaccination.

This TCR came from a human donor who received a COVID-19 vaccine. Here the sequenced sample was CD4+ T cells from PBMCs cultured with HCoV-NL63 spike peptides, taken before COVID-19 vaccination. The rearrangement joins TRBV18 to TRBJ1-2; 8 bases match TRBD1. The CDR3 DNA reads TGTGCCAGCTCAATGCAGTTCGGACAGGGAGCCTATGGCTACACCTTC. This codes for CASSMQFGQGAYGYTF.